This is a list of T cell receptor beta chains from one sample in a study of blood T cell repertoires in COVID-19. The method was immunoSEQ multiplex PCR; TCRdb's version includes in-frame clones alone and lacks a portion of them. The table has under 60,000 clones, approximately 88% seen once. The specimen was peripheral blood. The receptors were gathered from a man between 70 and 80 years old with acute or convalescent COVID-19. CDR3s include the opening cysteine and the closing phenylalanine or tryptophan. Fields, in order: V gene, J gene, clone size, D gene, CDR3 protein, CDR3 DNA. A D gene is named only where the DNA matches it firmly. Only part of the rows carry a size: once, few, many, or a class if the clone is expanded.

V: TRBV5-1
J: TRBJ1-1
size: .
D: .
CDR3: CASSPGWGGGTEAFF
DNA: TGCGCCAGCAGCCCGGGATGGGGGGGAGGCACTGAAGCTTTCTTT

V: TRBV7-2
J: TRBJ1-6
size: few
D: .
CDR3: CASSLDRVNSPLHF
DNA: TGTGCCAGCAGCTTAGACAGGGTTAATTCACCCCTCCACTTT

V: TRBV5-1
J: TRBJ1-2
size: .
D: TRBD1
CDR3: CASSPGGGTAPYGYTF
DNA: TGCGCCAGCAGCCCTGGAGGGGGGACAGCCCCGTATGGCTACACCTTC

V: TRBV7-9
J: TRBJ2-3
size: .
D: TRBD2
CDR3: CASSLNPGGPYTDTQYF
DNA: TGTGCCAGCAGCTTAAATCCGGGGGGTCCCTACACAGATACGCAGTATTTT

V: TRBV6-5
J: TRBJ1-5
size: .
D: TRBD1
CDR3: CASSSGGRAQHF
DNA: TGTGCCAGCAGTTCAGGGGGCAGAGCCCAGCATTTT

V: TRBV6-5
J: TRBJ2-7
size: .
D: .
CDR3: CASRTEGQHEQYF
DNA: TGTGCCAGCAGAACCGAGGGACAACACGAGCAGTACTTC

V: TRBV19
J: TRBJ1-6
size: .
D: .
CDR3: CASNRQTGSPLHF
DNA: TGTGCCAGTAATCGACAGACTGGATCACCCCTCCACTTT

V: TRBV27
J: TRBJ1-5
size: .
D: .
CDR3: CASSLYGRQPQHF
DNA: TGTGCCAGCAGTTTATATGGGAGGCAGCCCCAGCATTTT

V: TRBV5-8
J: TRBJ2-1
size: .
D: .
CDR3: CASTGWGEGALVNEQFF
DNA: TGTGCCAGCACCGGGTGGGGAGAGGGCGCCTTGGTCAATGAGCAGTTCTTC

V: TRBV18
J: TRBJ2-5
size: .
D: .
CDR3: CASSPGGVGQETQYF
DNA: TGTGCCAGCTCACCGGGCGGGGTCGGACAAGAGACCCAGTACTTC

V: TRBV7-8
J: TRBJ1-5
size: .
D: .
CDR3: CASSLLTDRNQPQHF
DNA: TGTGCCAGCAGCCTCCTTACAGATCGCAATCAGCCCCAGCATTTT

V: TRBV6-1
J: TRBJ1-5
size: .
D: .
CDR3: CASSDSGLNQPQHF
DNA: TGTGCCAGCAGTGATAGCGGACTAAATCAGCCCCAGCATTTT

V: TRBV9
J: TRBJ2-7
size: .
D: TRBD1
CDR3: CASSHAPGQPYEQYF
DNA: TGTGCCAGCAGTCATGCTCCGGGACAGCCCTACGAGCAGTACTTC

V: TRBV2
J: TRBJ1-1
size: once
D: .
CDR3: CASSEVRNTEAFF
DNA: TGTGCCAGCAGTGAAGTTCGGAACACTGAAGCTTTCTTT

V: TRBV27
J: TRBJ2-1
size: .
D: .
CDR3: CASSSSHVTGSYNEQFF
DNA: TGTGCCAGCAGTTCCTCGCACGTAACGGGTTCCTACAATGAGCAGTTCTTC

V: TRBV30
J: TRBJ1-1
size: .
D: .
CDR3: CAWSADSNTEAFF
DNA: TGTGCCTGGAGCGCCGACAGCAACACTGAAGCTTTCTTT

V: TRBV11-2
J: TRBJ2-2
size: .
D: .
CDR3: CASSFGFRGAGELFF
DNA: TGTGCCAGCAGCTTCGGCTTCAGGGGGGCCGGGGAGCTGTTTTTT

V: TRBV7-2
J: TRBJ1-5
size: .
D: .
CDR3: CASSPRGGVEQPQHF
DNA: TGTGCCAGCAGCCCTAGGGGGGGAGTAGAACAGCCCCAGCATTTT

V: TRBV5-1
J: TRBJ1-4
size: .
D: .
CDR3: CASSSPRQGIEKLFF
DNA: TGCGCCAGCAGCTCGCCTAGGCAGGGGATTGAAAAACTGTTTTTT

V: TRBV7-3
J: TRBJ1-2
size: .
D: .
CDR3: CASSLRGGRGYTF
DNA: TGTGCCAGCAGCTTAAGGGGAGGTCGAGGCTACACCTTC